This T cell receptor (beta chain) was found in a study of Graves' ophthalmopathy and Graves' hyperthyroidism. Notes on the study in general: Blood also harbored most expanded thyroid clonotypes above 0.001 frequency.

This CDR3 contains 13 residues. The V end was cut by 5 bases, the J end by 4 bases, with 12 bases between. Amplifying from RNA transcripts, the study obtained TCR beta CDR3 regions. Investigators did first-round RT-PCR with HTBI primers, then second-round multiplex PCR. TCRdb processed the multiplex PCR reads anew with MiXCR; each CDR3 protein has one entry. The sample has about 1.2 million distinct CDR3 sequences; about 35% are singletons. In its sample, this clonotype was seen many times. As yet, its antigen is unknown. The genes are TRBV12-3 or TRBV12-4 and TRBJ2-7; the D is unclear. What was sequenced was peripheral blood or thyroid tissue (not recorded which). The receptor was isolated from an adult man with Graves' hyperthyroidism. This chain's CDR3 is CASSPKLTYEQYF. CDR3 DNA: TGTGCCAGCAGTCCGAAACTTACATACGAGCAGTACTTC.